The 8 T cell receptor beta chains reported below all come from one sample, sequenced in a study of CD4 T cells in relation to SARS-CoV-2 and coronaviruses. The unexposed donors gave CD4+ T cells in about 2011-2018, prior to COVID-19. After around nine days of culture, CD4+ T cells were isolated. The repertoire was sequenced with immunoSEQ multiplex PCR; TCRdb's copy has only in-frame clones and lacks some. The profile shows under 25,000 clones, around 78% of them singletons. These receptors' antigens are unknown. The specimen sequenced was CD4+ T cells from PBMCs, cultured in vitro. Every receptor here comes from a human donor in good health.

This chain uses TRBV7-2 with TRBJ2-7, with TRBD2 identical over 13 bases. CDR1 and CDR2 (germline): SGHTA, FQGNSA. Unmatched junction bases numbered 5, after V lost 5 bases and J lost 1 base. CDR3 length equals 16 residues. CDR3 residues: CASSPRTSGSSYEQYF. Written as DNA, the CDR3 is TGTGCCAGCAGCCCAAGGACTAGCGGGAGTTCCTACGAGCAGTACTTC.

The gene calls are TRBV24-1 and TRBJ2-2; 12 bases match TRBD1. V lost 12 bases to trimming and J lost 4 bases; unmatched junction nucleotides: 17. This CDR3 has 18 amino acids. Germline CDR1 is KGHDR and CDR2 is SFDVKD. The CDR3 protein is CAERPGQGANGGTGELFF. DNA of the CDR3: TGTGCCGAAAGGCCGGGACAGGGGGCTAATGGAGGCACCGGGGAGCTGTTTTTT.

The chain combines TRBV2 with TRBJ2-5; D ambiguous. Deletions cut 10 bases from V and 5 bases from J, with 11 bases between. Germline CDR1 reads SNHLY; CDR2 reads FYNNEI. The CDR3 consists of 11 residues. The CDR3 sequence: CAINSRETQYF. CDR3 sequence (DNA): TGTGCCATAAACAGCCGTGAGACCCAGTACTTC.

Judged by abundance, this clone is medium-sized. J is TRBJ2-7 and V is TRBV3-1 (or the pseudogene TRBV3-2), with unresolved D. Trimming removed 6 bases at V and 2 bases at J, with 11 bases between. Germline lookup yields CDR1 LGHDT and CDR2 YNNKEL (reference sequence). There are 13 residues in the CDR3. CDR3 in amino acids: CASSPDGPYEQYF. The CDR3 DNA is TGTGCCAGCAGTCCGGACGGCCCCTACGAGCAGTACTTC.

A few counts support this clone. The rearrangement links TRBV19 to TRBJ1-2, with D possibly matching TRBD1 (5 bases). The CDR3 totals 15 residues. Germline CDR1 is LNHDA and CDR2 is SQIVND (reference sequence). Trimming stripped 7 bases from V and 2 bases from J, with 17 bases between. As DNA, the CDR3 is TGTGCCAGTATTCCCGGGCAGGGCAGGAACTATGGCTACACCTTC. Protein sequence: CASIPGQGRNYGYTF.

This clone was counted only a few times. The genes are TRBV3-1 (or the pseudogene TRBV3-2) and TRBJ1-2; a weak D match, TRBD1 (5 bases). Trimming left V 1 base short and J 5 bases short, with 14 bases between. This CDR3 is built from 15 residues. Germline values: CDR1 LGHDT, CDR2 YNNKEL (reference sequence). The CDR3 is CASSQVAGNRYGYTF. The CDR3 coding sequence is TGTGCCAGCAGCCAAGTCGCAGGGAACCGATATGGCTACACCTTC.

The chain joins TRBV9 to TRBJ1-2; possibly TRBD1 for D (5 bases). The V gene's germline CDR1 is SGDLS and CDR2 YYNGEE. The ends were cut back, 2 bases at V and 4 bases at J, with 9 bases in the middle. The length of the CDR3 is 13 residues. CDR3 nucleotides: TGTGCCAGCAGCGTGGAGAGGGGCTATGGCTACACCTTC. It is translated as CASSVERGYGYTF.

This clone appeared once. The genes are TRBV13 and TRBJ2-1, with D hard to call. Germline CDR1 is PRHDT and CDR2 is FYEKMQ (reference sequence). This CDR3 has 14 amino acids. V lost 7 bases and J 10 bases, leaving 20 bases between the germline ends. This CDR3 reads CASTLPGGIGEQFF. The CDR3 DNA reads as TGTGCCAGCACCCTCCCGGGTGGTATAGGAGAGCAGTTCTTC.